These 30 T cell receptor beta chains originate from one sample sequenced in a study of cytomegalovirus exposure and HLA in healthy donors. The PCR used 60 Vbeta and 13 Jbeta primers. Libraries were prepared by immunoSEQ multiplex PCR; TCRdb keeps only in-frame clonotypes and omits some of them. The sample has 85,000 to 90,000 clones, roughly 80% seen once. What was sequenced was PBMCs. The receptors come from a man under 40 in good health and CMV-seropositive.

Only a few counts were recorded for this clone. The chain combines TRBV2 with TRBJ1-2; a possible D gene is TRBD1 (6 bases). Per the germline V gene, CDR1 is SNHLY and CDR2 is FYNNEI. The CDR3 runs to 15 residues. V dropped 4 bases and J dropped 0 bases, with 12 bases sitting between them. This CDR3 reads CASSGTVRANYGYTF. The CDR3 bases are TGTGCCAGCAGTGGGACAGTCCGGGCTAACTATGGCTACACCTTC. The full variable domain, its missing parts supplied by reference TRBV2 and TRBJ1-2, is EPEVTQTPSHQVTQMGQEVILRCVPISNHLYFYWYRQILGQKVEFLVSFYNNEISEKSEIFDDQFSVERPDGSNFTLKIRSTKLEDSAMYFCASSGTVRANYGYTFGSGTRLTVV.

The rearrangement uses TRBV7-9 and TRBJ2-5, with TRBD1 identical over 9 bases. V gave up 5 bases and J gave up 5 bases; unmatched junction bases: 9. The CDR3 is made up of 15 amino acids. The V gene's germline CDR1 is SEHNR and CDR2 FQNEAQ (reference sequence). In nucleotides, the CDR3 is TGTGCCAGCAGCCGAGGGACAGGGAGTTGGGAGACCCAGTACTTC. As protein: CASSRGTGSWETQYF.

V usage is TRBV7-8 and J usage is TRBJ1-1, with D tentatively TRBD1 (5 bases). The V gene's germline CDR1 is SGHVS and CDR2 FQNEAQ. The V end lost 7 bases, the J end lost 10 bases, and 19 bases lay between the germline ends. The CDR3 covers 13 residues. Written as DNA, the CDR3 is TGTGCCAGCACCCCGTTGGGGGGATTTAGAGCTTTCTTT. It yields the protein CASTPLGGFRAFF.

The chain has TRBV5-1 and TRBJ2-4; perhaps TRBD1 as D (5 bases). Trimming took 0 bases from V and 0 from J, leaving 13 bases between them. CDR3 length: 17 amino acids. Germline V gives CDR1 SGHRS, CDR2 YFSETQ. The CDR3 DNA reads TGCGCCAGCAGCTTGGAAATCAGGGATCTAGCCAAAAACATTCAGTACTTC. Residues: CASSLEIRDLAKNIQYF. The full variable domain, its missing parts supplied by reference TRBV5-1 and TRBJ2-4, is KAGVTQTPRYLIKTRGQQVTLSCSPISGHRSVSWYQQTPGQGLQFLFEYFSETQRNKGNFPGRFSGRQFSNSRSEMNVSTLELGDSALYLCASSLEIRDLAKNIQYFGAGTRLSVL.

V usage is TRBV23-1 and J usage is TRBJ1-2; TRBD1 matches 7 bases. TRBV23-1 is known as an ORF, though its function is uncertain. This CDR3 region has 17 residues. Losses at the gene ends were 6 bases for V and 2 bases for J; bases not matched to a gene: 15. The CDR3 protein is CASSRSETGPGNYGYTF. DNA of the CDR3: TGCGCCAGCAGCAGATCCGAGACAGGGCCTGGGAACTATGGCTACACCTTC.

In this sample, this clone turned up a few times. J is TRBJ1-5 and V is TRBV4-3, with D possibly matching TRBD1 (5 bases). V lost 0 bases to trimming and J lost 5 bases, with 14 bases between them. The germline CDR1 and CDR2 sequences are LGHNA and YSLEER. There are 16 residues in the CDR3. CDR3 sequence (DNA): TGCGCCAGCAGCCAAGATTTGTTGGGGGGTTATCAGCCCCAGCATTTT. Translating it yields CASSQDLLGGYQPQHF.

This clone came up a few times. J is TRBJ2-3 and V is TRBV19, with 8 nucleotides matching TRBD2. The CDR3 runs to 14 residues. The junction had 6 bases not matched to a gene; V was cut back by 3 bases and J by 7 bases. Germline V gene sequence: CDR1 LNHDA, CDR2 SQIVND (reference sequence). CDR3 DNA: TGTGCCAGTAGTATTCACGGGGGGGTTAATACGCAGTATTTT. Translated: CASSIHGGVNTQYF.

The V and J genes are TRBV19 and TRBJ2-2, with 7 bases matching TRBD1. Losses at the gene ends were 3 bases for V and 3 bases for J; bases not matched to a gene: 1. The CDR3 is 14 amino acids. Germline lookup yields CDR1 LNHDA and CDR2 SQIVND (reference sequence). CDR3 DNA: TGTGCCAGTAGTATCACAGGGGACACCGGGGAGCTGTTTTTT. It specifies CASSITGDTGELFF.

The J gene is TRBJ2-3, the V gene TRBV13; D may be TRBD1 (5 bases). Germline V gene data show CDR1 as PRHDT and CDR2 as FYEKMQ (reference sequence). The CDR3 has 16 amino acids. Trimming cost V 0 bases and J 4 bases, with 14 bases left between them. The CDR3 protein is CASSLGVGVLSDTQYF. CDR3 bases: TGTGCCAGCAGCTTAGGTGTAGGGGTGTTGTCAGATACGCAGTATTTT.

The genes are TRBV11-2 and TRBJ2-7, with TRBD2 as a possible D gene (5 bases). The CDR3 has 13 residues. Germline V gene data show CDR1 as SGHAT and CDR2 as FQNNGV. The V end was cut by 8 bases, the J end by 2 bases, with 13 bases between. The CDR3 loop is CASGRAATYEQYF. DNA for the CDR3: TGTGCCAGCGGGCGGGCAGCCACCTACGAGCAGTACTTC.

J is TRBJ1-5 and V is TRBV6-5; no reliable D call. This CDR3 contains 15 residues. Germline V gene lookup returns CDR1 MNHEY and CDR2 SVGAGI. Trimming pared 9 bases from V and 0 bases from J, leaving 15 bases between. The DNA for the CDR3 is TGTGCCAGTGCGGTAAGCCGGTATAGCAATCAGCCCCAGCATTTT. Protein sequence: CASAVSRYSNQPQHF.

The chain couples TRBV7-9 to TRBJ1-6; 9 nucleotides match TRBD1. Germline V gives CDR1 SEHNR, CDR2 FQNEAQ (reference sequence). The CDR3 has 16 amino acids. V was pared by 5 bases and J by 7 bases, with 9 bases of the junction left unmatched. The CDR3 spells CASSRSGTGWNSPLHF. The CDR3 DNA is TGTGCCAGCAGCCGATCCGGGACAGGGTGGAATTCACCCCTCCACTTT.

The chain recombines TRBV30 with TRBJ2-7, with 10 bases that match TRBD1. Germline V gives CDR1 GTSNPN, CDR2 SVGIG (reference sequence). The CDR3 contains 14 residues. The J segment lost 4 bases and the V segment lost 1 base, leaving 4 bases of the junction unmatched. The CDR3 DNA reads TGTGCCTGGAGTGGGACAGGGGGGGGATACGAGCAGTACTTC. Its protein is CAWSGTGGGYEQYF.

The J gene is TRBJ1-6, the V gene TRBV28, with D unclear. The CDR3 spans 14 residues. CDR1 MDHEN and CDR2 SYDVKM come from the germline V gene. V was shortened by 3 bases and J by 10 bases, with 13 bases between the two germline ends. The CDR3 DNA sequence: TGTGCCAGCAGTTTGGCCCAGCGGGGATCACCCCTCCACTTT. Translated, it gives CASSLAQRGSPLHF.

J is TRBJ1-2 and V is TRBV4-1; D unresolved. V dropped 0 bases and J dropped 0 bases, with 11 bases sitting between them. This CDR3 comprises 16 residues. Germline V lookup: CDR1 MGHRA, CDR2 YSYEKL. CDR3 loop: CASSQDHYSSNYGYTF. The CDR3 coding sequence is TGCGCCAGCAGCCAAGATCATTACAGCTCTAACTATGGCTACACCTTC.

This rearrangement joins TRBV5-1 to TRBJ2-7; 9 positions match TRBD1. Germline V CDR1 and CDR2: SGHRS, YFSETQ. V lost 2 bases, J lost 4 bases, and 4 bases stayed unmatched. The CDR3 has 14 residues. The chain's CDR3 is CASSFGTGTYEQYF. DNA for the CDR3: TGCGCCAGCAGCTTCGGGACAGGGACATACGAGCAGTACTTC.

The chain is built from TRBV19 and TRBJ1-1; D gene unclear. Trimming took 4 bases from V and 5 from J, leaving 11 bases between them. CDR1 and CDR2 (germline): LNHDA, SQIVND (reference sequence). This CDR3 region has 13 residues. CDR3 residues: CASSRIGSTEAFF. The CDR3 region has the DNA TGTGCCAGTAGTAGGATTGGGAGTACTGAAGCTTTCTTT.

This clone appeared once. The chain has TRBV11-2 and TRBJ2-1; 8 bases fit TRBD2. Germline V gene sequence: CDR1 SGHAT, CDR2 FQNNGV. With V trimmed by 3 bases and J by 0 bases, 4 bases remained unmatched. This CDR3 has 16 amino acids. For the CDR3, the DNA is TGTGCCAGCAGCTTTGGCGCGGGGGGCTCCTACAATGAGCAGTTCTTC. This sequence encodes CASSFGAGGSYNEQFF.

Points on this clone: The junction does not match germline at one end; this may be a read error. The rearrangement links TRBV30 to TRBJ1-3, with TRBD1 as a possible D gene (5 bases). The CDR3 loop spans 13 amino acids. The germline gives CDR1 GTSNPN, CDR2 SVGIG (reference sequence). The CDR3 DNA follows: TGTGCCTGGGTGCCGGGGGGGGGAAGCACCATATATTTT. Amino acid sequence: CAWVPGGGSTIYF. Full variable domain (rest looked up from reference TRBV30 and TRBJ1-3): SQTIHQWPATLVQPVGSPLSLECTVEGTSNPNLYWYRQAAGRGLQLLFYSVGIGQISSEVPQNLSASRPQDRQFILSSKKLLLSDSGFYLCAWVPGGGSTIYFGEGSWLTVV.

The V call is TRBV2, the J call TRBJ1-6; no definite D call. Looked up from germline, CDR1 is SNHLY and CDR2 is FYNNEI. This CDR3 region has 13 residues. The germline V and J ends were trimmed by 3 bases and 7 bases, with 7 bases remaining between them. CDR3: CASSETVNSPLHF. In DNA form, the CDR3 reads TGTGCCAGCAGTGAGACTGTAAATTCACCCCTCCACTTT.

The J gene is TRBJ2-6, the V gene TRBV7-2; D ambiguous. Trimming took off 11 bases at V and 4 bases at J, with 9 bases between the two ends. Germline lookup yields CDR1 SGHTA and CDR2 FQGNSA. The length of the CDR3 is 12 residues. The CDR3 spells CAWASGANVLTF. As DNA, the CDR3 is TGTGCCTGGGCCTCGGGGGCCAACGTCCTGACTTTC.

The CDR3 protein is CAISVAGQETQYF. The CDR3 DNA sequence: TGTGCCATCAGTGTTGCGGGCCAAGAGACCCAGTACTTC. This chain connects TRBV10-3 to TRBJ2-5; D is possibly TRBD2 (5 bases). V was pared by 4 bases and J by 1 base, with 7 bases between. The CDR3 contains 13 residues. The V gene's germline CDR1 is ENHRY and CDR2 SYGVKD.

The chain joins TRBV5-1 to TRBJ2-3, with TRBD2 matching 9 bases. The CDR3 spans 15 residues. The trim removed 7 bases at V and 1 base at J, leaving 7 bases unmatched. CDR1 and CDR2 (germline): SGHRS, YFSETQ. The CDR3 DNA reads TGCGCCAGCGGGCGGGGGGGAGGCGGCACAGATACGCAGTATTTT. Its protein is CASGRGGGGTDTQYF.

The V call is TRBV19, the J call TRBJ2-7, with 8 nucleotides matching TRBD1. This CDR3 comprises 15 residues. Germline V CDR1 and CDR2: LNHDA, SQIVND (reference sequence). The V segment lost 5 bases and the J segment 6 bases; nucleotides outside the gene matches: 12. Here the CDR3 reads CASSAGTGGISEQYF. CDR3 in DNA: TGTGCCAGTAGTGCAGGGACAGGCGGAATCTCCGAGCAGTACTTC.

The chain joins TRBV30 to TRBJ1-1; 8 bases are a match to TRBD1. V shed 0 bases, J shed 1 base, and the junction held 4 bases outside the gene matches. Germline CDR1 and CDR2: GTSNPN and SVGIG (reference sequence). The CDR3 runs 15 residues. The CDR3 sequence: CAWSVPGTGNTEAFF. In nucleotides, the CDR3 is TGTGCCTGGAGTGTTCCCGGGACAGGGAACACTGAAGCTTTCTTT. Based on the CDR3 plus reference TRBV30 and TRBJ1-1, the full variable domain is SQTIHQWPATLVQPVGSPLSLECTVEGTSNPNLYWYRQAAGRGLQLLFYSVGIGQISSEVPQNLSASRPQDRQFILSSKKLLLSDSGFYLCAWSVPGTGNTEAFFGQGTRLTVV.

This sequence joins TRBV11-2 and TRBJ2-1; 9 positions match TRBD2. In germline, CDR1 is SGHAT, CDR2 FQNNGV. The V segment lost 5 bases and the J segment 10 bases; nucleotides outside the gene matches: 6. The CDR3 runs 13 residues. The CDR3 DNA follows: TGTGCCAGCAGCAACTTCCTAGCGGGGGAGCAGTTCTTC. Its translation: CASSNFLAGEQFF.

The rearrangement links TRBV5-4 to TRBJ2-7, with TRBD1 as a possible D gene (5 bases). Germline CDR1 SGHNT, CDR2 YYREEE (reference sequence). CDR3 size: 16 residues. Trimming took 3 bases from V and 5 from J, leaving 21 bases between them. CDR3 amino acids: CASSSVGPAPNHEQYF. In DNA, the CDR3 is TGTGCCAGCAGCTCGGTGGGGCCCGCCCCCAATCACGAGCAGTACTTC.

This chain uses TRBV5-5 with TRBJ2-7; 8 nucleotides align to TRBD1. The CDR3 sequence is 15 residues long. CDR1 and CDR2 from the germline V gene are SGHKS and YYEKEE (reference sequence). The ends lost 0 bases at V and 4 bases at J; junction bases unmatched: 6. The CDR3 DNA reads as TGTGCCAGCAGCTTGGTGGCAGGGGGCTTATACGAGCAGTACTTC. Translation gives CASSLVAGGLYEQYF. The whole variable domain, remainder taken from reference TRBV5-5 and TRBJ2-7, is DAGVTQSPTHLIKTRGQQVTLRCSPISGHKSVSWYQQVLGQGPQFIFQYYEKEERGRGNFPDRFSARQFPNYSSELNVNALLLGDSALYLCASSLVAGGLYEQYFGPGTRLTVT.

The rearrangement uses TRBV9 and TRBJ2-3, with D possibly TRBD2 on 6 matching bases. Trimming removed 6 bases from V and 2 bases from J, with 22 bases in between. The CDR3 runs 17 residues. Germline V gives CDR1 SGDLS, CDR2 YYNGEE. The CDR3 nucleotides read TGTGCCAGCACCAAAACTCGGGACTTTTCCGTCACAGATACGCAGTATTTT. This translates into CASTKTRDFSVTDTQYF.

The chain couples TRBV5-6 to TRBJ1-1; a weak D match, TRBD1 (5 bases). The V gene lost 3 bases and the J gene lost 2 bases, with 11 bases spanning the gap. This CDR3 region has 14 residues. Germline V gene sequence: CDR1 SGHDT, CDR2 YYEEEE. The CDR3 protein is CASSSVQGNTEAFF. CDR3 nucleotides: TGTGCCAGCAGCTCGGTTCAGGGTAACACTGAAGCTTTCTTT.